This TCR beta chain was captured in a study of T-cell reconstitution after alpha-beta-depleted transplantation in children. Findings and limits, study-wide: Most T-cell counts and diversity one year after the transplant came from T cells that were newly produced. Reported findings indicate that, about two months after transplant, alpha-beta T cells came from several hundred expanded clones, which were derived from non-depleted graft cells. Some patients owed their high day-60 TCRbeta diversity to surviving recipient T cells and thymic progenitors.

Ten or more counts support this clonotype. Its antigen is as yet unknown. A library of TCRbeta sequences, prepared with unique molecular identifiers, was generated. TCRdb re-called the PCR reads through MiXCR, storing one row per CDR3 protein. The sample lists around 180,000 distinct CDR3 sequences, around 10% occurring once. V lost 3 bases and J 4 bases, leaving 16 bases between the germline ends. CDR1 and CDR2 (germline): SQVTM, ANQGSEA. The CDR3 consists of 15 residues. The chain combines TRBV29-1 with TRBJ2-1, with D perhaps matching TRBD2 (5 bases). The sequence derives from a boy aged 2 to 9 with acute myeloid leukemia, due to receive a stem cell transplant. Sequencing was performed on PBMCs, taken before TCRalphabeta/CD19-depleted stem cell transplant. Here the CDR3 reads CSVDGILGNYNEQFF. The CDR3 nucleotides read TGCAGCGTTGATGGAATACTAGGAAATTACAATGAGCAGTTCTTC.